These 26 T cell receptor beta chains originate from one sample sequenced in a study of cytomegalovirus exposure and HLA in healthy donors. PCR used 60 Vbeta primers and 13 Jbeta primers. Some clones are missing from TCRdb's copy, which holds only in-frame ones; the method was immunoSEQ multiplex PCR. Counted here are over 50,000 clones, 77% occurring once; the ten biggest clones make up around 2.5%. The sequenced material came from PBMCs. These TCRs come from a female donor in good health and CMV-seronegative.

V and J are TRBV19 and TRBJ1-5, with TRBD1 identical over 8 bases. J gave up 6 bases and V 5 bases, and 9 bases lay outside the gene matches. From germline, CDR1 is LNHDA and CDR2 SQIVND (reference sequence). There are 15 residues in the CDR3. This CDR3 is CASSVNRDRRQPQHF. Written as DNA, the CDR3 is TGTGCCAGTAGTGTGAACCGGGACAGGCGTCAGCCCCAGCATTTT. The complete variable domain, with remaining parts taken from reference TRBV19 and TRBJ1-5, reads DGGITQSPKYLFRKEGQNVTLSCEQNLNHDAMYWYRQDPGQGLRLIYYSQIVNDFQKGDIAEGYSVSREKKESFPLTVTSAQKNPTAFYLCASSVNRDRRQPQHFGDGTRLSIL.

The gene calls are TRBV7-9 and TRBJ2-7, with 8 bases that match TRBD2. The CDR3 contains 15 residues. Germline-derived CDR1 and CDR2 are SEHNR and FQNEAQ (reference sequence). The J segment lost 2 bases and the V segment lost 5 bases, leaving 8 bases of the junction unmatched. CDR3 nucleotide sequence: TGTGCCAGCAGCCCCGTTGTAGCGGGAACCTACGAGCAGTACTTC. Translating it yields CASSPVVAGTYEQYF.

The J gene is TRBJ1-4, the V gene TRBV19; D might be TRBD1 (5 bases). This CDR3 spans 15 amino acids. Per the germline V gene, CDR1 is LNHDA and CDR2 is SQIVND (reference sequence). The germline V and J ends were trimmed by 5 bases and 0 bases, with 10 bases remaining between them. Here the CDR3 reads CASSSGVATNEKLFF. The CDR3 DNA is TGTGCCAGTAGTTCGGGGGTTGCAACTAATGAAAAACTGTTTTTT. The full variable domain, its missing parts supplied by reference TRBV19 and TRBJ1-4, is DGGITQSPKYLFRKEGQNVTLSCEQNLNHDAMYWYRQDPGQGLRLIYYSQIVNDFQKGDIAEGYSVSREKKESFPLTVTSAQKNPTAFYLCASSSGVATNEKLFFGSGTQLSVL.

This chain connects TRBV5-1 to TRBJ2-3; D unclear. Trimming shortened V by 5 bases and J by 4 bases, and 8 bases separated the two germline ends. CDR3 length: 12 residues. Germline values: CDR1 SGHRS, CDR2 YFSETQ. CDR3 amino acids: CASSLTPDTQYF. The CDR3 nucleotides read TGCGCCAGCAGTCTAACTCCAGATACGCAGTATTTT.

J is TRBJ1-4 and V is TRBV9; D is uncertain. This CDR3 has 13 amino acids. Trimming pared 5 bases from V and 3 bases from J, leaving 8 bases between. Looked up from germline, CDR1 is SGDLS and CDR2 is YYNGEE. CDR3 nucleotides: TGTGCCAGCAGTGCGCGGGCTAATGAAAAACTGTTTTTT. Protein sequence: CASSARANEKLFF.

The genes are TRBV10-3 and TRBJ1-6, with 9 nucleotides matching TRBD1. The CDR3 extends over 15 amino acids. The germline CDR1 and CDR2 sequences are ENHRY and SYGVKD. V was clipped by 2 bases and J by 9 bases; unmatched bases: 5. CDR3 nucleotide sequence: TGTGCCATCAGTGAGACGACAGGGGGTAGTTCACCCCTCCACTTT. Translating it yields CAISETTGGSSPLHF.

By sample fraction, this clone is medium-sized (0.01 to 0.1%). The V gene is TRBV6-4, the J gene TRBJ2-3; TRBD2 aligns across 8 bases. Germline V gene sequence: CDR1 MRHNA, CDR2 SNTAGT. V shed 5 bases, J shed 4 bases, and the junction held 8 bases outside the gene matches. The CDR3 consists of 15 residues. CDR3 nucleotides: TGTGCCAGCAGTCCATCGCTAGCGGGCCCAGATACGCAGTATTTT. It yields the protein CASSPSLAGPDTQYF.

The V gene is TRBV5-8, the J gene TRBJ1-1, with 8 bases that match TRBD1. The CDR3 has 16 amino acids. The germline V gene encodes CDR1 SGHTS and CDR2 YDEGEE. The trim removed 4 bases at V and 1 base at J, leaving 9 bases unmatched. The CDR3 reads CASSPGGASRNTEAFF. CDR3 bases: TGTGCCAGCAGCCCAGGGGGCGCGAGTAGGAACACTGAAGCTTTCTTT.

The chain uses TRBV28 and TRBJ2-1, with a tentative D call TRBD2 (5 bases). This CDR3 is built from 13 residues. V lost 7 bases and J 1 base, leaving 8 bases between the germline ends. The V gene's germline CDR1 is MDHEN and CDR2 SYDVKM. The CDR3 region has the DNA TGTGCCAGCACCCGCGGGTCCTACAATGAGCAGTTCTTC. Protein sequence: CASTRGSYNEQFF.

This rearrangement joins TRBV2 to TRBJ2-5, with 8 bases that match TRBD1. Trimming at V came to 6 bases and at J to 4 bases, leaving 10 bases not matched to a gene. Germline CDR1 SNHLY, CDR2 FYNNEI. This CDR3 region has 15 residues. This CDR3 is CASRAGTGTAETQYF. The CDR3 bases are TGTGCCAGCAGAGCCGGGACAGGAACAGCAGAGACCCAGTACTTC.

This CDR3 reads CASRGDSNTEAFF. CDR3 nucleotides: TGTGCCAGCAGGGGAGATTCGAACACTGAAGCTTTCTTT. The rearrangement joins TRBV13 to TRBJ1-1; no clear D gene. V lost 6 bases and J lost 1, with 9 bases in between. Germline loops: CDR1 PRHDT, CDR2 FYEKMQ (reference sequence). This CDR3 has 13 amino acids. Combining the CDR3 with reference TRBV13 and TRBJ1-1 gives the whole variable domain AAGVIQSPRHLIKEKRETATLKCYPIPRHDTVYWYQQGPGQDPQFLISFYEKMQSDKGSIPDRFSAQQFSDYHSELNMSSLELGDSALYFCASRGDSNTEAFFGQGTRLTVV.

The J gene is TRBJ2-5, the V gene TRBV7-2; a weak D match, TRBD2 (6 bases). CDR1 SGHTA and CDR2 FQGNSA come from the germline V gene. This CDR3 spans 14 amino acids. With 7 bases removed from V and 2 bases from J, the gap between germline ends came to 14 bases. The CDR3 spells CASKPYGGQETQYF. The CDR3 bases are TGTGCCAGCAAACCCTACGGAGGGCAAGAGACCCAGTACTTC.

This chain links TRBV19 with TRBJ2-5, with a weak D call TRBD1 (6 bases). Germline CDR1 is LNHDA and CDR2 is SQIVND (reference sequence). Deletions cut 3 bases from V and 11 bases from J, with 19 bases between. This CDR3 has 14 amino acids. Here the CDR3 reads CASSMRDTPTEQYF. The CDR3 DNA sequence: TGTGCCAGTAGTATGAGGGACACTCCAACAGAGCAGTACTTC. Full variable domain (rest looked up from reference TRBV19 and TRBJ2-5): DGGITQSPKYLFRKEGQNVTLSCEQNLNHDAMYWYRQDPGQGLRLIYYSQIVNDFQKGDIAEGYSVSREKKESFPLTVTSAQKNPTAFYLCASSMRDTPTEQYFGPGTRLLVL.

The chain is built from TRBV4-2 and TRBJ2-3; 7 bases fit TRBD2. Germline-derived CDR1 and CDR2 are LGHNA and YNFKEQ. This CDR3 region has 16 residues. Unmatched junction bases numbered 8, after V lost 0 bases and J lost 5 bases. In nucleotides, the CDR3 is TGTGCCAGCAGCCAAGATCGGGCGGGAGCCCGAGATACGCAGTATTTT. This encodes CASSQDRAGARDTQYF.

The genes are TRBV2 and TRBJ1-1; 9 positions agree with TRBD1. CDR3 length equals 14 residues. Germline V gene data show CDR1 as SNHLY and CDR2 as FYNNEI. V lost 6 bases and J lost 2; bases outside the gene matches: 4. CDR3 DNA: TGTGCCAGCAGAGGACAGGGGTTTAACACTGAAGCTTTCTTT. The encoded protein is CASRGQGFNTEAFF. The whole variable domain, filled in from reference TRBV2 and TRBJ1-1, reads EPEVTQTPSHQVTQMGQEVILRCVPISNHLYFYWYRQILGQKVEFLVSFYNNEISEKSEIFDDQFSVERPDGSNFTLKIRSTKLEDSAMYFCASRGQGFNTEAFFGQGTRLTVV.

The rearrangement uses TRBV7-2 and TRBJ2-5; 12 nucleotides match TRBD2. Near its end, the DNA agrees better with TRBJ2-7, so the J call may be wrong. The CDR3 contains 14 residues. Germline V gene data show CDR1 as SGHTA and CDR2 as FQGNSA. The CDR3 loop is CASSLGLAGDEQYF. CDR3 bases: TGTGCCAGCAGCTTAGGACTAGCGGGAGACGAGCAGTACTTC.

This CDR3 is CASKVQALGETYEQYF. The CDR3 DNA is TGCGCCAGCAAGGTGCAGGCCTTAGGGGAAACCTACGAGCAGTACTTC. The V and J genes are TRBV5-1 and TRBJ2-7; D possibly corresponds to TRBD1 (5 bases). With 6 bases removed from V and 2 bases from J, the gap between germline ends came to 21 bases. The germline V gene encodes CDR1 SGHRS and CDR2 YFSETQ. The CDR3 runs to 16 residues.

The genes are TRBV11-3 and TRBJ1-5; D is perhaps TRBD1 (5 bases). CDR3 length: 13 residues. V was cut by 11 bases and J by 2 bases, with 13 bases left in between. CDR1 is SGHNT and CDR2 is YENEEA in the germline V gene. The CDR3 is CAPREVGNQPQHF. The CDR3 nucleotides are TGTGCCCCCAGGGAGGTTGGCAATCAGCCCCAGCATTTT.

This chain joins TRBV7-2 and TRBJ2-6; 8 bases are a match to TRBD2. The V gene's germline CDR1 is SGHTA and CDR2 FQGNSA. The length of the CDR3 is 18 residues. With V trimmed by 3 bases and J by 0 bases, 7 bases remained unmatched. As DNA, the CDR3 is TGTGCCAGCAGCTTGGGCCCCGGGGGGGCCTCTGGGGCCAACGTCCTGACTTTC. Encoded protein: CASSLGPGGASGANVLTF.

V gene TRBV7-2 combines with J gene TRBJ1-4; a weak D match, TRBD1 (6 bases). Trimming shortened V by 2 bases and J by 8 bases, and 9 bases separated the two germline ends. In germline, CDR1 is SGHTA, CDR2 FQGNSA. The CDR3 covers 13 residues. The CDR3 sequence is CASSLSTGEKLFF. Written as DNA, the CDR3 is TGTGCCAGCAGCTTATCGACAGGCGAAAAACTGTTTTTT.

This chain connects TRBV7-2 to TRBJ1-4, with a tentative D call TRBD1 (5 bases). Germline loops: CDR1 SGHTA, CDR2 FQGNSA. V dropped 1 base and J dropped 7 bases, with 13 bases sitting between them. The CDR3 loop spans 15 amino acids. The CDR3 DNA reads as TGTGCCAGCAGCTTAGAGGCAAGGGGTTTTGAAAAACTGTTTTTT. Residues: CASSLEARGFEKLFF.

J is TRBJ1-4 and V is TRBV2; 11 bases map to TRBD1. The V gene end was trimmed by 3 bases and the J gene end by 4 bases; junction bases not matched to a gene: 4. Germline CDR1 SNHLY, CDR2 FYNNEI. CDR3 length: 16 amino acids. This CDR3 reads CASSEDRGRDNEKLFF. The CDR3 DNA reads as TGTGCCAGCAGTGAGGACAGGGGGCGCGATAATGAAAAACTGTTTTTT.

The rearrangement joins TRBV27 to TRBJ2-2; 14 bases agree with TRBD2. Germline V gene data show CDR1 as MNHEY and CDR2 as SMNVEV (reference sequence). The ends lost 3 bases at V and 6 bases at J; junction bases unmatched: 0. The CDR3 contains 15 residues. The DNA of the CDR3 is TGTGCCAGCAGTTTGGGACTAGCGGGAGCCGGGGAGCTGTTTTTT. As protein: CASSLGLAGAGELFF.

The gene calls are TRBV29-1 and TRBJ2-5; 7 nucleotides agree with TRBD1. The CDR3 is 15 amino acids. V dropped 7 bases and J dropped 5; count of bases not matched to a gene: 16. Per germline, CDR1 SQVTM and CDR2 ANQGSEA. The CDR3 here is CSARPGAGGVETQYF. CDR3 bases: TGCAGCGCTCGTCCCGGGGCAGGGGGTGTGGAGACCCAGTACTTC.

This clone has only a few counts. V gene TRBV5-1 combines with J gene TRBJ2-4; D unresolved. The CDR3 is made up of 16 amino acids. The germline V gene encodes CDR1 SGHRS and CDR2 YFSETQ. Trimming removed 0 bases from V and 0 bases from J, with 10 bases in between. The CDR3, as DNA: TGCGCCAGCAGCTTGGCGCCAACTTTAGCCAAAAACATTCAGTACTTC. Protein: CASSLAPTLAKNIQYF. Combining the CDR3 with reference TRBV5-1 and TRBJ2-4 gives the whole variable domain KAGVTQTPRYLIKTRGQQVTLSCSPISGHRSVSWYQQTPGQGLQFLFEYFSETQRNKGNFPGRFSGRQFSNSRSEMNVSTLELGDSALYLCASSLAPTLAKNIQYFGAGTRLSVL.

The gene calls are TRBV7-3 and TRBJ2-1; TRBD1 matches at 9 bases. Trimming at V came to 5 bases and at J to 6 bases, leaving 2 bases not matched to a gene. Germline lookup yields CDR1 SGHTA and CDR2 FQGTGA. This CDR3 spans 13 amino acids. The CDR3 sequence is CASSPTGGNEQFF. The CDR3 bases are TGTGCCAGCAGCCCGACAGGGGGCAATGAGCAGTTCTTC.